This TCR beta chain was captured by sequencing in a study of CD8 T cells in Susac syndrome. Germline assignment: CDR1 DFQATT and CDR2 SNEGSKA (reference sequence). V lost 3 bases and J 3 bases, leaving 17 bases between the germline ends. This CDR3 is built from 15 residues. Random hexamers were used to reverse transcribe an amount of roughly 0.5 to 1 ug RNA. TCRdb recomputed calls from the immunoSEQ multiplex PCR reads with MiXCR, one row per CDR3 protein. The profile shows more than 200,000 distinct CDR3 sequences, 85% to 95% of them singletons. This sequence was found in a human donor with multiple sclerosis. V gene TRBV20-1 combines with J gene TRBJ2-5; the D gene is possibly TRBD2 (5 bases). Sequenced sample: CD4+ T cells from PBMCs. CDR3 protein: CSARVARAWEETQYF. The DNA for the CDR3 is TGCAGTGCTAGGGTAGCGCGGGCGTGGGAAGAGACCCAGTACTTC.